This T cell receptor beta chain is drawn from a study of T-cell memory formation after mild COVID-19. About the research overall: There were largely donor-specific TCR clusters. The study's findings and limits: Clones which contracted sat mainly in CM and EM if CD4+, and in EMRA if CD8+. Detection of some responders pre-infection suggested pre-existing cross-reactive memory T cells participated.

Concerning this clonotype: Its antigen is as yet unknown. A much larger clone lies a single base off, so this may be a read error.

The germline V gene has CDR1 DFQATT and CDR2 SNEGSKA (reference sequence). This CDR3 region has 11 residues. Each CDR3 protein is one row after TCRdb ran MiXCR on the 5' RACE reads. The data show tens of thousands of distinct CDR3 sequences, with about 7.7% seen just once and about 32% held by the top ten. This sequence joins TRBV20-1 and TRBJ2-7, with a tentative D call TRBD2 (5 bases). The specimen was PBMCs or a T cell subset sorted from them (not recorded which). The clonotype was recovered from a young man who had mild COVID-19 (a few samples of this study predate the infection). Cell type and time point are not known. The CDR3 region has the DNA TGCAGTGCTGCCAACGACTACGATCAGTACGTC. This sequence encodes CSAANDYDQYV.